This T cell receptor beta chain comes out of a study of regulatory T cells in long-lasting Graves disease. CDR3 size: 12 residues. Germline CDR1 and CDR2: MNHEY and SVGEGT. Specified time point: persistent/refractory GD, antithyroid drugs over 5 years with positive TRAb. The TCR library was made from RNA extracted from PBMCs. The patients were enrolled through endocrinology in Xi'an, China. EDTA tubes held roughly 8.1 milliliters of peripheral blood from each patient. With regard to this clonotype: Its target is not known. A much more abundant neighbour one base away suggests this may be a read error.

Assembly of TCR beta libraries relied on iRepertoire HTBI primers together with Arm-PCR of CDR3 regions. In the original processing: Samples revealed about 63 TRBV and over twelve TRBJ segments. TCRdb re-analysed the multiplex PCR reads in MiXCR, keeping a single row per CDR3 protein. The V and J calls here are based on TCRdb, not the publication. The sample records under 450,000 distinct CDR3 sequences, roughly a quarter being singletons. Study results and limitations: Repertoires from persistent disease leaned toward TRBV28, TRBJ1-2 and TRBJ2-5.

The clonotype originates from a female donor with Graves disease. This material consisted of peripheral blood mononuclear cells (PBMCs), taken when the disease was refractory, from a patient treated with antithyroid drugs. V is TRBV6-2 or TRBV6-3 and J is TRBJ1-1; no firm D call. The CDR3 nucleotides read TGTGCCAGCAGTTACGGACTGAACGAAGCTCTCTTT. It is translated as CASSYGLNEALF.